The rows below give T cell receptor beta chains drawn from one sample of a study of cytomegalovirus exposure and HLA in healthy donors. TCRdb's copy holds only in-frame clones and misses some; the assay was immunoSEQ multiplex PCR. The ten top clones account for 6.8%, within a sample of about 110,000 clones. The sequenced sample consisted of PBMCs. The receptors here all came from a middle-aged man in good health and CMV-seropositive. CDR3s include the opening cysteine and the closing phenylalanine or tryptophan. The D gene is left open where the match is weak.

CDR3aa	CDR3nt	j_gene	len	v_gene	d_gene
CASSTTGGDLGYTF	TGTGCCAGCAGCACCACAGGGGGCGACTTGGGCTACACCTTC	TRBJ1-2	14	TRBV11-2	TRBD1
CASSGVNTEAFF	TGTGCCAGCAGTGGAGTGAACACTGAAGCTTTCTTT	TRBJ1-1	12	TRBV6-5	NA
CASSLIGSGVQETQYF	TGTGCCAGCAGCTTAATTGGTAGCGGGGTGCAAGAGACCCAGTACTTC	TRBJ2-5	16	TRBV7-2	TRBD2
CASGLAGLQETQYF	TGTGCCAGTGGACTAGCGGGCCTCCAAGAGACCCAGTACTTC	TRBJ2-5	14	TRBV19	TRBD2
CASSRGTSGRIDEQYF	TGTGCCAGCAGCCGAGGGACTAGCGGGAGGATCGACGAGCAGTACTTC	TRBJ2-7	16	TRBV11-2	TRBD2
CASSSVPGYGYTF	TGTGCCAGCAGCTCCGTGCCGGGGTATGGCTACACCTTC	TRBJ1-2	13	TRBV7-3	NA
CASSFGAGETQYF	TGTGCCAGCAGCTTCGGAGCGGGAGAGACCCAGTACTTC	TRBJ2-5	13	TRBV7-3	NA
CASSLGTGGFTGELFF	TGTGCCAGCAGCTTAGGGACTGGAGGATTCACCGGGGAGCTGTTTTTT	TRBJ2-2	16	TRBV7-2	NA
CASSLWRRGTHEQYF	TGTGCCAGCAGTTTATGGCGCAGGGGTACTCACGAGCAGTACTTC	TRBJ2-7	15	TRBV28	NA
CASSQDSRATEAFF	TGCGCCAGCAGCCAAGATTCCAGGGCCACTGAAGCTTTCTTT	TRBJ1-1	14	TRBV4-1	NA
CASSEGGDQPQHF	TGTGCCAGCAGTGAAGGCGGAGATCAGCCCCAGCATTTT	TRBJ1-5	13	TRBV25-1	NA
CATSRDARDLADTQYF	TGTGCCACCAGCAGAGATGCGCGGGATCTGGCAGATACGCAGTATTTT	TRBJ2-3	16	TRBV15	NA
CSAHPGDGYTF	TGCAGCGCACATCCGGGTGATGGCTACACCTTC	TRBJ1-2	11	TRBV29-1	NA
CASSIGQGSTGELFF	TGTGCCAGTAGTATAGGACAGGGCAGCACCGGGGAGCTGTTTTTT	TRBJ2-2	15	TRBV19	TRBD1
CASSTSLADANTGELFF	TGTGCCAGCAGCACAAGCCTAGCGGACGCGAACACCGGGGAGCTGTTTTTT	TRBJ2-2	17	TRBV28	TRBD2
CASSPVPGSNQPQHF	TGTGCCAGCAGTCCGGTCCCGGGGAGCAATCAGCCCCAGCATTTT	TRBJ1-5	15	TRBV6-1	NA
CASSGGPGTETNYGYTF	TGCGCCAGCAGCGGGGGACCCGGGACAGAAACTAACTATGGCTACACCTTC	TRBJ1-2	17	TRBV5-1	TRBD1
CASSGVDRGDQPQHF	TGTGCCAGCAGTGGGGTGGACAGGGGGGATCAGCCCCAGCATTTT	TRBJ1-5	15	TRBV27	TRBD1
CASSAGTSGRDEQFF	TGCGCCAGCAGCGCCGGGACTAGCGGGAGGGATGAGCAGTTCTTC	TRBJ2-1	15	TRBV5-1	TRBD2
CASSETGGNYNEQFF	TGTGCCAGCAGTGAGACCGGAGGGAACTACAATGAGCAGTTCTTC	TRBJ2-1	15	TRBV2	NA
CASGWTANTEAFF	TGTGCCAGCGGCTGGACAGCGAACACTGAAGCTTTCTTT	TRBJ1-1	13	TRBV7-3	NA
CASSPKGEDGYTF	TGTGCCAGCTCACCAAAGGGAGAGGATGGCTACACCTTC	TRBJ1-2	13	TRBV18	NA
CASSSQPGLAGGNTGELFF	TGTGCCAGCAGTTCCCAGCCGGGACTAGCGGGAGGTAACACCGGGGAGCTGTTTTTT	TRBJ2-2	19	TRBV5-5	TRBD2
CASERDSYEQYF	TGTGCCAGCGAGCGGGACTCCTACGAGCAGTACTTC	TRBJ2-7	12	TRBV28	TRBD2
CASSLGTTNGEAFF	TGTGCCAGCAGCTTGGGTACTACTAACGGTGAAGCTTTCTTT	TRBJ1-1	14	TRBV11-2	NA
CASSPTSGTVDGYTF	TGTGCCAGCTCACCGACTTCCGGGACAGTCGATGGCTACACCTTC	TRBJ1-2	15	TRBV18	TRBD1
CASSEGGQSYEQYF	TGCGCCAGCAGTGAAGGGGGCCAATCCTACGAGCAGTACTTC	TRBJ2-7	14	TRBV10-1	TRBD1
CASSRSTGLGSSNQPQHF	TGTGCCAGCAGTCGTTCGACAGGTCTCGGCAGTAGCAATCAGCCCCAGCATTTT	TRBJ1-5	18	TRBV28	NA
CASSFLAGAWEQFF	TGTGCCAGCAGCTTTTTAGCGGGAGCTTGGGAGCAGTTCTTC	TRBJ2-1	14	TRBV7-9	TRBD2
CASSSTSNGELFF	TGTGCTAGCAGCTCCACATCGAACGGGGAGCTGTTTTTT	TRBJ2-2	13	TRBV7-7	NA
CATGRGNEKLFF	TGTGCCACCGGGCGGGGAAATGAAAAACTGTTTTTT	TRBJ1-4	12	TRBV15	NA
CASSSERGLNTGELFF	TGTGCCAGCAGCTCCGAGCGGGGGCTGAACACCGGGGAGCTGTTTTTT	TRBJ2-2	16	TRBV7-3	TRBD2
CASTAGGGSYEQYF	TGTGCCAGCACGGCGGGAGGAGGGTCCTACGAGCAGTACTTC	TRBJ2-7	14	TRBV2	TRBD2
CASSAGPGTHIIPGELFF	TGTGCCAGCAGCGCCGGGCCCGGGACTCATATCATACCCGGGGAGCTGTTTTTT	TRBJ2-2	18	TRBV9	NA
CASGSRGNEPQHF	TGTGCCAGCGGATCCAGGGGTAATGAGCCCCAGCATTTT	TRBJ1-5	13	TRBV25-1	NA
CASSGDRGIRTGELFF	TGTGCCAGTAGTGGGGACAGGGGGATAAGGACCGGGGAGCTGTTTTTT	TRBJ2-2	16	TRBV19	TRBD1
CASSIGRVFNEKLFF	TGTGCCAGTAGTATCGGCCGGGTATTTAATGAAAAACTGTTTTTT	TRBJ1-4	15	TRBV19	NA
CASSATSGSGTDTQYF	TGTGCCAGCAGTGCGACTAGCGGATCTGGCACAGATACGCAGTATTTT	TRBJ2-3	16	TRBV6-1	TRBD2
CVSSTGTGNEKLFF	TGTGTCAGCAGCACCGGGACAGGGAATGAAAAACTGTTTTTT	TRBJ1-4	14	TRBV11-1	TRBD1
CASSASSTPDYEQYF	TGTGCCAGCAGCGCATCTAGCACCCCAGACTACGAGCAGTACTTC	TRBJ2-7	15	TRBV5-4	NA
CASSPDRPPVYLSQYF	TGTGCCAGCAGTCCAGACAGGCCCCCCGTATATCTCTCGCAGTATTTT	TRBJ2-3	16	TRBV7-6	NA
CASSPTTGALNTEAFF	TGTGCCAGCTCACCGACTACAGGGGCGCTGAACACTGAAGCTTTCTTT	TRBJ1-1	16	TRBV18	TRBD1
CASSLISGLYNEQFF	TGTGCCAGCAGCTTAATCTCGGGACTTTACAATGAGCAGTTCTTC	TRBJ2-1	15	TRBV7-6	NA
CASRWTSGSTDTQYF	TGTGCCAGCCGATGGACTAGCGGGAGCACAGATACGCAGTATTTT	TRBJ2-3	15	TRBV2	TRBD2
CASSPGGISGNTIYF	TGTGCCAGCAGTCCAGGGGGCATCTCTGGAAACACCATATATTTT	TRBJ1-3	15	TRBV27	TRBD1
CASADTNSYDEQFF	TGTGCCAGCGCAGACACAAACTCCTACGATGAGCAGTTCTTC	TRBJ2-1	14	TRBV6-5	NA
CASSVSPGGYGYTF	TGTGCCAGCAGCGTTTCCCCAGGGGGCTATGGCTACACCTTC	TRBJ1-2	14	TRBV6-5	TRBD1
CASMSQAPYEQYF	TGTGCCAGCATGTCACAGGCCCCCTACGAGCAGTACTTC	TRBJ2-7	13	TRBV28	NA
CASTLPGQNYEQYF	TGTGCCAGCACCCTCCCGGGACAGAACTACGAGCAGTACTTC	TRBJ2-7	14	TRBV7-9	TRBD1
CASSVAASGGEKLFF	TGTGCCAGCAGCGTAGCAGCCTCCGGGGGGGAAAAACTGTTTTTT	TRBJ1-4	15	TRBV9	NA
CASLLAGGTDTQYF	TGTGCCAGCTTACTAGCGGGAGGGACAGATACGCAGTATTTT	TRBJ2-3	14	TRBV5-4	TRBD2
CSVEDSNNEQFF	TGCAGCGTCGAGGACAGTAACAATGAGCAGTTCTTC	TRBJ2-1	12	TRBV29-1	NA
CASSSSSSYEQYF	TGTGCCAGCAGCTCATCGAGCTCCTACGAGCAGTACTTC	TRBJ2-7	13	TRBV11-3	NA
CASSLGLQGRANYGYTF	TGTGCCAGCAGTTTAGGCCTTCAGGGCAGGGCAAACTATGGCTACACCTTC	TRBJ1-2	17	TRBV28	NA
CASSRPTREHYEQYF	TGTGCCAGCAGCCGTCCCACGCGGGAACACTACGAGCAGTACTTC	TRBJ2-7	15	TRBV6-5	NA
CASSSYRIDSGNTIYF	TGTGCCAGCAGCTCTTACAGGATCGACTCTGGAAACACCATATATTTT	TRBJ1-3	16	TRBV5-6	NA
CASSEDQQPALYGYTF	TGTGCCAGCAGCGAAGATCAACAGCCAGCCCTCTATGGCTACACCTTC	TRBJ1-2	16	TRBV14	NA